These 29 T cell receptor beta chains were sequenced from one sample in a study of control samples from healthy donors and cancer patients. Only in-frame clones appear in the TCRdb table, and some are missing; sequencing was by immunoSEQ multiplex PCR. This table has roughly 24,000 clones, 82% appearing once. Input material: PBMCs. The source is a man aged 55 to 70 with colorectal cancer.

This clone was seen once. The chain is built from TRBV5-1 and TRBJ2-3; 11 nucleotides match TRBD2. The trim removed 4 bases at V and 1 base at J, leaving 2 bases unmatched. This CDR3 contains 15 residues. The germline V gene encodes CDR1 SGHRS and CDR2 YFSETQ. The CDR3 spells CASSILAGGTDTQYF. DNA of the CDR3: TGCGCCAGCAGCATACTAGCGGGGGGCACAGATACGCAGTATTTT.

V and J are TRBV6-2 or TRBV6-3 and TRBJ1-4, with D possibly being TRBD1 (6 bases). Germline lookup yields CDR1 MNHEY and CDR2 SVGEGT. V lost 5 bases to trimming and J lost 8 bases, with 12 bases between them. This CDR3 is 13 amino acids long. The chain's CDR3 is CASSARGVEKLFF. CDR3 nucleotides: TGTGCCAGCAGTGCGAGGGGGGTAGAAAAACTGTTTTTT.

CDR3 in DNA: TGTGCCAGCAGCCTCGCTGGTGGCTTCCCCAAAAACATTCAGTACTTC. Translation gives CASSLAGGFPKNIQYF. V is TRBV14 and J is TRBJ2-4; D gene ambiguous. Germline loops: CDR1 SGHDN, CDR2 FVKESK. The CDR3 is made up of 16 amino acids. V was shortened by 4 bases and J by 2 bases, with 15 bases between the two germline ends. The full variable domain, in which reference TRBV14 and TRBJ2-4 provide the parts outside the CDR3, is EAGVTQFPSHSVIEKGQTVTLRCDPISGHDNLYWYRRVMGKEIKFLLHFVKESKQDESGMPNNRFLAERTGGTYSTLKVQPAELEDSGVYFCASSLAGGFPKNIQYFGAGTRLSVL.

The chain is built from TRBV6-1 and TRBJ2-7; D ambiguous. CDR1 MNHNS and CDR2 SASEGT come from the germline V gene. The ends were cut back, 2 bases at V and 2 bases at J, with 4 bases in the middle. The length of the CDR3 is 12 residues. The CDR3, as DNA: TGTGCCAGCAGTGAACCCGCCTACGAGCAGTACTTC. Its protein is CASSEPAYEQYF.

CDR3 in amino acids: CSVSPTGEVNTIYF. CDR3 bases: TGCAGCGTTAGCCCGACAGGGGAAGTAAACACCATATATTTT. V and J are TRBV29-1 and TRBJ1-3, with 8 bases aligning to TRBD1. Germline CDR1 SQVTM, CDR2 ANQGSEA. V gave up 5 bases and J gave up 6 bases; unmatched junction bases: 9. CDR3 length: 14 residues.

V is TRBV2 and J is TRBJ2-2; the D gene is possibly TRBD2 (6 bases). The CDR3 is made up of 15 amino acids. Per germline, CDR1 SNHLY and CDR2 FYNNEI. V lost 5 bases, J lost 4 bases, and 14 bases lay in between. The CDR3 nucleotides read TGTGCCAGCAGTACCCCCGGGAGCACCACCGGGGAGCTGTTTTTT. Encoded protein: CASSTPGSTTGELFF.

The V call is TRBV9, the J call TRBJ1-1; TRBD1 aligns across 9 bases. V gave up 0 bases and J gave up 3 bases; unmatched junction bases: 3. This CDR3 contains 15 residues. The germline V gene encodes CDR1 SGDLS and CDR2 YYNGEE. This CDR3 reads CASSVGGTGHTEAFF. Here the CDR3 DNA reads TGTGCCAGCAGCGTAGGGGGGACAGGGCACACTGAAGCTTTCTTT.

V and J are TRBV6-5 and TRBJ2-1; 7 bases map to TRBD2. In germline, CDR1 is MNHEY, CDR2 SVGAGI. The ends lost 4 bases at V and 6 bases at J; junction bases unmatched: 9. The CDR3 loop spans 15 amino acids. DNA of the CDR3: TGTGCCAGCAGTTGGTCCGGGGGGAGACCCAATGAGCAGTTCTTC. Residues: CASSWSGGRPNEQFF.

This chain connects TRBV5-6 to TRBJ1-2, with D perhaps TRBD1 (5 bases). Looked up from germline, CDR1 is SGHDT and CDR2 is YYEEEE. The CDR3 is 14 amino acids. Trimming shortened V by 2 bases and J by 5 bases, and 13 bases separated the two germline ends. CDR3 sequence: CASSFRQNPYGYTF. The CDR3 DNA sequence: TGTGCCAGCAGCTTCCGACAGAATCCTTATGGCTACACCTTC.

The rearrangement joins TRBV13 to TRBJ2-3; D is possibly TRBD2 (6 bases). Per the germline V gene, CDR1 is PRHDT and CDR2 is FYEKMQ (reference sequence). Trimming removed 7 bases from V and 2 bases from J, with 13 bases in between. The CDR3 extends over 14 amino acids. CDR3 region: CASTAGGYTDTQYF. The CDR3 region has the DNA TGTGCCAGCACCGCTGGGGGGTACACAGATACGCAGTATTTT.

The chain employs TRBV29-1 and TRBJ2-1; D gene ambiguous. The ends were cut back, 5 bases at V and 8 bases at J, with 13 bases in the middle. The CDR3 sequence is 12 residues long. The germline CDR1 and CDR2 sequences are SQVTM and ANQGSEA. This CDR3 reads CSVPLGIDEQFF. CDR3 nucleotides: TGCAGCGTTCCTCTTGGTATCGATGAGCAGTTCTTC.

The rearrangement uses TRBV4-2 and TRBJ2-3, with 12 nucleotides matching TRBD2. The germline CDR1 and CDR2 sequences are LGHNA and YNFKEQ. The V and J ends lost 1 base and 4 bases, in that order; junction bases with no gene match: 9. The CDR3 totals 18 residues. The chain's CDR3 is CASSQGTSSGGASDTQYF. The CDR3, as DNA: TGTGCCAGCAGCCAAGGTACCTCTAGCGGGGGGGCTTCAGATACGCAGTATTTT.

The J gene is TRBJ2-1, the V gene TRBV7-9, with a tentative D call TRBD1 (6 bases). Germline CDR1 SEHNR, CDR2 FQNEAQ (reference sequence). V lost 1 base, J lost 5 bases, and 12 bases lay in between. This CDR3 region has 15 residues. This CDR3 is CASSLGRGGHNEQFF. The CDR3 nucleotides are TGTGCCAGCAGCTTAGGCAGGGGCGGGCACAATGAGCAGTTCTTC. Looking up the rest from reference TRBV7-9 and TRBJ2-1 gives the full variable domain: DTGVSQNPRHKITKRGQNVTFRCDPISEHNRLYWYRQTLGQGPEFLTYFQNEAQLEKSRLLSDRFSAERPKGSFSTLEIQRTEQGDSAMYLCASSLGRGGHNEQFFGPGTRLTVL.

This rearrangement joins TRBV19 to TRBJ1-6, with no clear D. Germline CDR1 reads LNHDA; CDR2 reads SQIVND (reference sequence). Trimming left V 6 bases short and J 10 bases short, with 10 bases between. This CDR3 spans 12 amino acids. The CDR3 spells CASRSPGSPLHF. The CDR3 DNA reads TGTGCCAGTAGATCGCCGGGATCACCCCTCCACTTT. Complete variable domain (other parts from reference TRBV19 and TRBJ1-6): DGGITQSPKYLFRKEGQNVTLSCEQNLNHDAMYWYRQDPGQGLRLIYYSQIVNDFQKGDIAEGYSVSREKKESFPLTVTSAQKNPTAFYLCASRSPGSPLHFGNGTRLTVT.

V and J are TRBV7-9 and TRBJ1-5, with 11 bases identical to TRBD1. V trimming: 5 bases; J trimming: 9 bases; junction bases outside the gene matches: 6. Germline V gene sequence: CDR1 SEHNR, CDR2 FQNEAQ (reference sequence). The CDR3 spans 14 residues. The CDR3 coding sequence is TGTGCCAGCAGCGCCGGGACAGGGGGGATGCCCCAGCATTTT. Residues: CASSAGTGGMPQHF.

This clone has a handful of counts. In nucleotides, the CDR3 is TGTGCCAGCAGCTTAGGTGAGACCCAGCATTTT. Amino acid sequence: CASSLGETQHF. This sequence joins TRBV7-2 and TRBJ1-5, with D hard to call. Germline loops: CDR1 SGHTA, CDR2 FQGNSA. The CDR3 covers 11 residues. Deletions cut 1 base from V and 11 bases from J, with 6 bases between.

This chain connects TRBV5-1 to TRBJ2-1; D perhaps matches TRBD1 (5 bases). The V and J ends lost 0 bases and 6 bases respectively, with 7 bases between them. This CDR3 has 13 amino acids. The germline gives CDR1 SGHRS, CDR2 YFSETQ. CDR3 region: CASSLEGLNEQFF. In DNA form, the CDR3 reads TGCGCCAGCAGCTTGGAGGGGCTCAATGAGCAGTTCTTC. Drawing the rest from reference TRBV5-1 and TRBJ2-1, the complete variable domain is KAGVTQTPRYLIKTRGQQVTLSCSPISGHRSVSWYQQTPGQGLQFLFEYFSETQRNKGNFPGRFSGRQFSNSRSEMNVSTLELGDSALYLCASSLEGLNEQFFGPGTRLTVL.

The chain couples TRBV7-9 to TRBJ2-2; 13 nucleotides match TRBD2. CDR3 length: 17 amino acids. CDR1 SEHNR and CDR2 FQNEAQ come from the germline V gene (reference sequence). V trimming: 3 bases; J trimming: 3 bases; junction bases outside the gene matches: 4. CDR3 sequence: CASSFVGTSGDTGELFF. The CDR3 DNA reads as TGTGCCAGCAGCTTTGTCGGGACTAGCGGGGACACCGGGGAGCTGTTTTTT.

The genes are TRBV5-4 and TRBJ2-4, with D perhaps TRBD1 (7 bases). CDR1 and CDR2 from the germline V gene are SGHNT and YYREEE (reference sequence). The CDR3 loop spans 15 amino acids. Trimming shortened V by 1 base and J by 5 bases, and 13 bases separated the two germline ends. CDR3 bases: TGTGCCAGCAGCTTGTCGGTCAGGGGGGAAAACATTCAGTACTTC. It yields the protein CASSLSVRGENIQYF.

This chain uses TRBV18 with TRBJ1-2, with 9 bases aligning to TRBD1. Germline V gives CDR1 KGHSH, CDR2 LQKENI. The CDR3 runs 15 residues. The ends lost 3 bases at V and 7 bases at J; junction bases unmatched: 9. The CDR3, as DNA: TGTGCCAGCTCACCCGACCGAGGACAGGGGTTTGGCTACACCTTC. This codes for CASSPDRGQGFGYTF.

This clone was seen more than once but under ten times. The V call is TRBV15, the J call TRBJ1-2; TRBD1 aligns across 8 bases. The germline V gene encodes CDR1 LNHNV and CDR2 YYDKDF (reference sequence). Trimming at V came to 3 bases and at J to 4 bases, leaving 10 bases not matched to a gene. The CDR3 is 16 residues long. The CDR3 sequence: CATSRYRQGASYGYTF. CDR3 nucleotides: TGTGCCACCAGCAGGTATAGGCAGGGGGCCTCCTATGGCTACACCTTC. The whole variable domain, filled in from reference TRBV15 and TRBJ1-2, reads DAMVIQNPRYQVTQFGKPVTLSCSQTLNHNVMYWYQQKSSQAPKLLFHYYDKDFNNEADTPDNFQSRRPNTSFCFLDIRSPGLGDTAMYLCATSRYRQGASYGYTFGSGTRLTVV.

This clone showed up just once. The CDR3 loop reads CASSFTGGGALSGNTIYF. CDR3 DNA: TGTGCCAGCAGTTTTACCGGGGGGGGAGCCCTCTCTGGAAACACCATATATTTT. The V and J genes are TRBV7-2 and TRBJ1-3; D is perhaps TRBD1 (5 bases). Germline loops: CDR1 SGHTA, CDR2 FQGNSA. This CDR3 contains 18 residues. V was trimmed by 6 bases and J by 0 bases, leaving 21 bases between them. The whole variable domain, remainder taken from reference TRBV7-2 and TRBJ1-3, is GAGVSQSPSNKVTEKGKDVELRCDPISGHTALYWYRQSLGQGLEFLIYFQGNSAPDKSGLPSDRFSAERTGGSVSTLTIQRTQQEDSAVYLCASSFTGGGALSGNTIYFGEGSWLTVV.

The V call is TRBV19, the J call TRBJ1-1, with D tentatively TRBD1 (5 bases). Between the trimmed V and J ends, which lost 5 bases and 0 bases, there was a span of 13 bases. This CDR3 has 15 residues. The V gene's germline CDR1 is LNHDA and CDR2 SQIVND (reference sequence). The CDR3 nucleotides read TGTGCCAGTAGTTGGGGAAGGGGCGTGAACACTGAAGCTTTCTTT. Its protein product is CASSWGRGVNTEAFF.

This clone is medium-sized by share. The chain carries TRBV19 and TRBJ1-5; possible D gene TRBD1, 6 bases. The CDR3 length is 19 residues. Trimming cost V 7 bases and J 2 bases, with 27 bases left between them. In germline, CDR1 is LNHDA, CDR2 SQIVND (reference sequence). The CDR3 bases are TGTGCCAGTAAGGGGATTGATATTCTACAGGGCACGGGCAATCAGCCCCAGCATTTT. Protein product: CASKGIDILQGTGNQPQHF.

This rearrangement joins TRBV5-1 to TRBJ1-2; D unclear. This CDR3 is built from 13 residues. The ends were cut back, 0 bases at V and 2 bases at J, with 5 bases in the middle. Germline CDR1 and CDR2: SGHRS and YFSETQ. In DNA form, the CDR3 reads TGCGCCAGCAGCTTGGATCAGAACTATGGCTACACCTTC. It is translated as CASSLDQNYGYTF.

By share of the sample, this clone is large. The chain carries TRBV11-2 and TRBJ2-1; D perhaps matches TRBD1 (5 bases). The CDR3 consists of 15 residues. Per germline, CDR1 SGHAT and CDR2 FQNNGV. Between the trimmed V and J ends, which lost 0 bases and 9 bases, there was a span of 15 bases. The CDR3 bases are TGTGCCAGCAGCTTAGATCCAGGGTGGGGCGGTGAGCAGTTCTTC. Translated: CASSLDPGWGGEQFF.

In its sample, this clone was seen once. The chain has TRBV7-2 and TRBJ1-6; D perhaps matches TRBD1 (6 bases). V lost 1 base and J lost 9, with 10 bases in between. The CDR3 contains 14 residues. Germline CDR1 is SGHTA and CDR2 is FQGNSA. In DNA form, the CDR3 reads TGTGCCAGCAGCTTAGTCGGGGGGCCTTCACCCCTCCACTTT. The encoded protein is CASSLVGGPSPLHF.

The chain combines TRBV5-4 with TRBJ2-2, with 8 positions matching TRBD2. The CDR3 extends over 17 amino acids. Unmatched junction bases numbered 5, after V lost 0 bases and J lost 1 base. Germline CDR1 reads SGHNT; CDR2 reads YYREEE (reference sequence). The CDR3 spells CASSLAGGGKNTGELFF. CDR3 nucleotide sequence: TGTGCCAGCAGCTTGGCCGGGGGGGGAAAGAACACCGGGGAGCTGTTTTTT.

The chain carries TRBV5-1 and TRBJ2-3, with D maybe TRBD1 (5 bases). The germline V gene has CDR1 SGHRS and CDR2 YFSETQ. V was cut by 0 bases and J by 0 bases, with 14 bases left in between. The length of the CDR3 is 17 residues. The CDR3 DNA reads as TGCGCCAGCAGCTTGGGGGCAGGCCAGGGTAGCACAGATACGCAGTATTTT. This codes for CASSLGAGQGSTDTQYF. The whole variable domain, filled in from reference TRBV5-1 and TRBJ2-3, reads KAGVTQTPRYLIKTRGQQVTLSCSPISGHRSVSWYQQTPGQGLQFLFEYFSETQRNKGNFPGRFSGRQFSNSRSEMNVSTLELGDSALYLCASSLGAGQGSTDTQYFGPGTRLTVL.